Sequencing of this TCR beta chain was carried out in a study of blood T cell repertoires in COVID-19. Study-wide context: PBMCs, B-cell-depleted T cells, or T cells were the source of the cDNA or gDNA that made up the material.

The recovered donors of Cohort 3 showed two negative PCRs, clearance, or symptom resolution. Data came from immunoSEQ multiplex PCR; TCRdb stores just in-frame clones and leaves some out. The sample carries 150,000 to 200,000 clones, 70% to 85% recorded once. This CDR3 spans 14 amino acids. J was trimmed by 2 bases and V by 4 bases; bases with no gene match: 3. The germline V gene encodes CDR1 MNHNY and CDR2 SVGAGI (reference sequence). This TCR came from a man aged 50-59 years who had recovered from COVID-19. The chain has TRBV6-6 and TRBJ1-2, with 8 positions matching TRBD1. The sample consisted of PBMCs or T cells enriched from blood (not recorded which). CDR3 residues: CASSSRTGNYGYTF. The CDR3 DNA follows: TGTGCCAGCAGTTCTAGGACAGGGAACTATGGCTACACCTTC.